This T cell receptor beta chain came from a study of beta chain features in type 1 diabetes. Study outcomes and limitations: The naive, central memory and Treg TCRB repertoires of patients appeared to be more similar to one another than those of healthy donors. Moderate yet significant TCRB CDR3 shortening was seen in Type 1 diabetes patients in all four CD4+ subsets.

To note about this clone: Antigen unknown.

Trimming left V 6 bases short and J 0 bases short, with 11 bases between. The CDR3 totals 14 residues. Germline V gene lookup returns CDR1 SGHRS and CDR2 YFSETQ. What was sequenced were expressed TCRB transcripts, since all of the isolated RNA had been reverse transcribed. An average around 3.8 million reads came from naive, central memory and regulatory T cell samples. The method was immunoSEQ multiplex PCR; TCRdb's version includes in-frame clones alone and lacks a portion of them. The sample holds more than 95,000 clones; roughly 17% are singletons and the top ten take around 2.6%. Cell sorting via CD45RO/CCR7/CD25/CD127/CD95/CD27 was performed to obtain CD4+ naive, central memory, regulatory and stem cell-like memory cells.

Sequenced input: central memory CD4+ T cells from blood. The clonotype was recovered from a man younger than 35 with type 1 diabetes. This chain joins TRBV5-1 and TRBJ2-3; no reliable D call. The CDR3 DNA is TGCGCCAGCACGATCGACTGGAGCACAGATACGCAGTATTTT. This sequence encodes CASTIDWSTDTQYF.